A single sample gave rise to the 3 T cell receptor beta chains below, sequenced in a study of control samples from healthy donors and cancer patients (TCRdb year 2020). The library was obtained by the immunoSEQ multiplex PCR assay. TCRdb carries this immuneACCESS record with in-frame sequences only. Its versions omit some clonotypes, under half of them owing to an unresolved V gene in the studies checked, with the rest unexplained. The sample table records roughly 130,000 clones; 90% of these occur just once. The top ten hold 2% to 2.5% of the sample. The sequenced sample consisted of blood. Receptors were obtained from a man in his late teens or twenties in good health.

The chain is built from TRBV29-1 and TRBJ2-1, with 10 bases fitting TRBD2. This CDR3 is built from 13 residues. The germline CDR1 and CDR2 sequences are SQVTM and ANQGSEA. Losses at the gene ends were 6 bases for V and 5 bases for J; bases not matched to a gene: 4. The CDR3 reads CSVDGLADNEQFF. Written as DNA, the CDR3 is TGCAGCGTGGACGGACTAGCGGACAATGAGCAGTTCTTC.

The rearrangement links TRBV28 to TRBJ2-7; D possibly corresponds to TRBD1 (5 bases). Trimming took 5 bases from V and 0 from J, leaving 8 bases between them. Germline V gene sequence: CDR1 MDHEN, CDR2 SYDVKM. The CDR3 runs to 13 residues. CDR3 in amino acids: CASSQGYSYEQYF. Here the CDR3 DNA reads TGTGCCAGCAGTCAGGGTTACTCCTACGAGCAGTACTTC. Variable domain in full (rest from reference TRBV28 and TRBJ2-7): DVKVTQSSRYLVKRTGEKVFLECVQDMDHENMFWYRQDPGLGLRLIYFSYDVKMKEKGDIPEGYSVSREKKERFSLILESASTNQTSMYLCASSQGYSYEQYFGPGTRLTVT.

V and J are TRBV28 and TRBJ2-7; the match to TRBD1 covers 11 bases. This CDR3 is built from 15 residues. Per germline, CDR1 MDHEN and CDR2 SYDVKM. V lost 5 bases and J lost 5; bases outside the gene matches: 8. This CDR3 is CASSKGDRGINEQYF. CDR3 nucleotide sequence: TGTGCCAGCAGTAAGGGGGACAGGGGGATAAACGAGCAGTACTTC.